Sequencing of this T cell receptor beta chain was carried out in a study of blood T cell repertoires in COVID-19. Only in-frame clones appear in the TCRdb table, and some are missing; sequencing was by immunoSEQ multiplex PCR. The repertoire holds over 250,000 clones, more than 75% seen once, with 1.5% in the top ten. The germline gives CDR1 SGHNT, CDR2 YYREEE (reference sequence). This CDR3 is 17 amino acids long. V lost 4 bases, J lost 3 bases, and 14 bases stayed unmatched. The chain is built from TRBV5-4 and TRBJ1-2; 8 positions match TRBD1. The TCR originated in a woman between 40 and 50 years old who had recovered from COVID-19. The sequencing input was peripheral blood. The CDR3 loop reads CASSQTSSRGRDYGYTF. The CDR3 DNA reads as TGTGCCAGCAGCCAAACATCCAGCAGGGGGCGTGACTATGGCTACACCTTC.